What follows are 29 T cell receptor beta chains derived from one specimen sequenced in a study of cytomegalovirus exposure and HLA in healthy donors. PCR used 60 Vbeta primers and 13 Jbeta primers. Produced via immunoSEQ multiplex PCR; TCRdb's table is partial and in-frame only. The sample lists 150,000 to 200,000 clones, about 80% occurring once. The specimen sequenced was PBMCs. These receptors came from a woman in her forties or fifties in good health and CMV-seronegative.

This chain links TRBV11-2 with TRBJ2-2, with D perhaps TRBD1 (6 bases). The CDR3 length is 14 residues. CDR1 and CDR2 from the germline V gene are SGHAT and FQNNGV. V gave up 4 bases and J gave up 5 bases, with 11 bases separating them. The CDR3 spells CASSWVRGTGELFF. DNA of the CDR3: TGTGCCAGCAGCTGGGTCAGGGGAACCGGGGAGCTGTTTTTT. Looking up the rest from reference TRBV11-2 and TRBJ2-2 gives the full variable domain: EAGVAQSPRYKIIEKRQSVAFWCNPISGHATLYWYQQILGQGPKLLIQFQNNGVVDDSQLPKDRFSAERLKGVDSTLKIQPAKLEDSAVYLCASSWVRGTGELFFGEGSRLTVL.

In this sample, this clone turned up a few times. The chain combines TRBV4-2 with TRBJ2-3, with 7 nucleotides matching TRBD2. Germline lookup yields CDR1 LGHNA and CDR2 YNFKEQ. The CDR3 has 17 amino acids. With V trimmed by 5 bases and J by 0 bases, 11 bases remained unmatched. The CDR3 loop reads CASSSPRSGASTDTQYF. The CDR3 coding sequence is TGTGCCAGCAGCTCCCCCCGGAGCGGGGCTAGCACAGATACGCAGTATTTT.

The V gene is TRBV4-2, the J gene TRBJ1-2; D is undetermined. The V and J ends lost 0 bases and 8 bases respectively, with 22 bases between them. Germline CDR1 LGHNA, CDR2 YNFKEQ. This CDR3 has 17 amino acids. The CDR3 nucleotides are TGTGCCAGCAGCCAAGAAGATCCCCCGGGGAGCGTCGAGGGCTACACCTTC. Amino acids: CASSQEDPPGSVEGYTF.

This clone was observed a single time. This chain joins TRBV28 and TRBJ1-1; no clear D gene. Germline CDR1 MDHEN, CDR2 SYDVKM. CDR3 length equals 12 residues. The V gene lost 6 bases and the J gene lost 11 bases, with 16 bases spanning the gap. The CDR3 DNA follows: TGTGCCAGCAGCCTCCGGAACAGTAGGGCTTTCTTT. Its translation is CASSLRNSRAFF.

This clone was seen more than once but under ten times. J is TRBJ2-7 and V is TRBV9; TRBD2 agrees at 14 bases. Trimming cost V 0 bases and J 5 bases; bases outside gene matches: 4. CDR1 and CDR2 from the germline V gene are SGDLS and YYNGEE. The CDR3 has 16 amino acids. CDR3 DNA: TGTGCCAGCAGCGTAGACTCGGGACTAGCGGGAGACGAGCAGTACTTC. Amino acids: CASSVDSGLAGDEQYF.

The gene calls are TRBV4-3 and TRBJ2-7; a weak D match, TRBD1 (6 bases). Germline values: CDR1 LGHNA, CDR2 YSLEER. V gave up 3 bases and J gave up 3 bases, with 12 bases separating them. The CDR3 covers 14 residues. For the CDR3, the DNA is TGCGCCAGCAGCCAGCAGGGGCGAAGCTACGAGCAGTACTTC. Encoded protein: CASSQQGRSYEQYF.

CDR3 sequence reads: CASSLQAGGDTGELFF. The CDR3 nucleotides read TGTGCCAGCTCCCTTCAAGCGGGAGGCGACACCGGGGAGCTGTTTTTT. J is TRBJ2-2 and V is TRBV18; 9 nucleotides line up with TRBD2. Germline V gene sequence: CDR1 KGHSH, CDR2 LQKENI. Unmatched junction bases numbered 8, after V lost 6 bases and J lost 3 bases. There are 16 residues in the CDR3.

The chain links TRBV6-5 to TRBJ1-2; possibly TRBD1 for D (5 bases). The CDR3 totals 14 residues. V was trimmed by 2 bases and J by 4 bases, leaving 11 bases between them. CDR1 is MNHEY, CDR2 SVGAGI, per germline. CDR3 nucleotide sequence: TGTGCCAGCAGTTACATCCAGGGCGGCTATGGCTACACCTTC. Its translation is CASSYIQGGYGYTF.

CDR3 residues: CASSWTGGNTIYF. Written as DNA, the CDR3 is TGTGCCAGCAGTTGGACAGGGGGTAACACCATATATTTT. The chain couples TRBV6-1 to TRBJ1-3; 10 bases align to TRBD1. This CDR3 contains 13 residues. J lost 7 bases, V lost 5 bases, and 2 bases had no gene match. In germline, CDR1 is MNHNS, CDR2 SASEGT.

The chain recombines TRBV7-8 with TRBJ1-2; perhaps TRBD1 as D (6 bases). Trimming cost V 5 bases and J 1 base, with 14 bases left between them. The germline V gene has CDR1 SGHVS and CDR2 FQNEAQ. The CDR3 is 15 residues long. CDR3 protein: CASSERDNSNYGYTF. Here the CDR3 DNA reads TGTGCCAGCAGCGAACGGGACAACAGTAACTATGGCTACACCTTC.

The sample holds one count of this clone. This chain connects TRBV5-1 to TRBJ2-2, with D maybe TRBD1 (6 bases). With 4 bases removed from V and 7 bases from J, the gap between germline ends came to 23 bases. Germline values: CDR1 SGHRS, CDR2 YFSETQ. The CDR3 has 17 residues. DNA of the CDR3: TGCGCCAGCAGCCGAGAAGGTTCTGGGGGCTTTGGCGGGGAGCTGTTTTTT. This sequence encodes CASSREGSGGFGGELFF.

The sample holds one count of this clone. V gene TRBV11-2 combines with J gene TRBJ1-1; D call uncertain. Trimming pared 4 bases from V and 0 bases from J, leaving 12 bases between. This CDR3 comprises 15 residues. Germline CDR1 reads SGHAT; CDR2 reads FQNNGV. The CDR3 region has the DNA TGTGCCAGCAGCTCAGGCAGAAGTCTGAACACTGAAGCTTTCTTT. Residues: CASSSGRSLNTEAFF.

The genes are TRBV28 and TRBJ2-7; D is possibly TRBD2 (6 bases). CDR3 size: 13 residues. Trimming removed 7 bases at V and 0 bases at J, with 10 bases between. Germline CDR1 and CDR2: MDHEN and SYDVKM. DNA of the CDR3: TGTGCCAGCAACCGCGGGACCTCCTACGAGCAGTACTTC. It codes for CASNRGTSYEQYF.

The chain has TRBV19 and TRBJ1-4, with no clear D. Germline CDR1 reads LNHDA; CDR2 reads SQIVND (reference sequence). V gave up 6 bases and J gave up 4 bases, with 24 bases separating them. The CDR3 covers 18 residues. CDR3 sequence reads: CASSRRKGGGGFNEKLFF. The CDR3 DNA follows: TGTGCCAGTAGCCGTCGGAAGGGAGGCGGCGGGTTTAATGAAAAACTGTTTTTT.

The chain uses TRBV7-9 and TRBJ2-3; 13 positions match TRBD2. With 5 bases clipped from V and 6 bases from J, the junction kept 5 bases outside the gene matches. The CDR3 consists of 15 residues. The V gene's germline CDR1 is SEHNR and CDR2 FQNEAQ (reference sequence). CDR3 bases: TGTGCCAGCAGCCGGACTAGCGGGAGTGCGGATACGCAGTATTTT. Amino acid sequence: CASSRTSGSADTQYF.

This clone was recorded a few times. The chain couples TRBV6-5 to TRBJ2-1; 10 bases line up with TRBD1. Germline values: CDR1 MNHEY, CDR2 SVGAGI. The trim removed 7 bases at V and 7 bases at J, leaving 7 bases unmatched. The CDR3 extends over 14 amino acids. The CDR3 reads CASTIGQGENEQFF. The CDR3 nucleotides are TGTGCCAGCACCATCGGACAGGGGGAGAATGAGCAGTTCTTC.

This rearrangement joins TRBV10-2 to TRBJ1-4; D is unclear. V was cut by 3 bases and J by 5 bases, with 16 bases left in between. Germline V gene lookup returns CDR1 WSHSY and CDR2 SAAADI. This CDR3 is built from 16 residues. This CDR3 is CASSDGWARLNEKLFF. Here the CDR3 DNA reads TGCGCCAGCAGTGATGGCTGGGCCAGGTTGAATGAAAAACTGTTTTTT.

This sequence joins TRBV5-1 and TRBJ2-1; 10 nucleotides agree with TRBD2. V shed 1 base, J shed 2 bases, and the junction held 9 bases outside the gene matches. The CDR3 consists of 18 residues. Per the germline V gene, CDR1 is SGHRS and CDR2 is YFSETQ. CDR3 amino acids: CASSLWGLAGVAYNEQFF. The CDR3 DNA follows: TGCGCCAGCAGCTTGTGGGGCCTAGCGGGAGTTGCCTACAATGAGCAGTTCTTC. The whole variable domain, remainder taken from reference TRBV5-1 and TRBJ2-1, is KAGVTQTPRYLIKTRGQQVTLSCSPISGHRSVSWYQQTPGQGLQFLFEYFSETQRNKGNFPGRFSGRQFSNSRSEMNVSTLELGDSALYLCASSLWGLAGVAYNEQFFGPGTRLTVL.

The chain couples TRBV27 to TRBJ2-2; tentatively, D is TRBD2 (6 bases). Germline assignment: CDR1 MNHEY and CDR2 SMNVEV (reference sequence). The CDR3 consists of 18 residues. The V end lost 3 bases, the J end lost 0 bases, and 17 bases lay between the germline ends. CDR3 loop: CASSFILWGGTNTGELFF. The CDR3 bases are TGTGCCAGCAGTTTTATTCTTTGGGGCGGGACGAACACCGGGGAGCTGTTTTTT.

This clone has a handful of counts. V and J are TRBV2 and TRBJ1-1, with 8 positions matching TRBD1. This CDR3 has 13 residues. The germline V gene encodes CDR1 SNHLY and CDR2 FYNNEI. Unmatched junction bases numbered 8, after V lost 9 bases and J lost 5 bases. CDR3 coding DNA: TGTGCCAGTTCGGGACAGGCTAGGACTGAAGCTTTCTTT. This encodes CASSGQARTEAFF.

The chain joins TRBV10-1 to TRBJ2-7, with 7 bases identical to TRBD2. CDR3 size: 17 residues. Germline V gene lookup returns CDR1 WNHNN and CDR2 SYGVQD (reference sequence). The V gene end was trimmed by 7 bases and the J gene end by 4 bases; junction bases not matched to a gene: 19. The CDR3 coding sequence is TGCGCCAGCAACCTTAGCGGGCCGGGCCACATATATTACGAGCAGTACTTC. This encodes CASNLSGPGHIYYEQYF.

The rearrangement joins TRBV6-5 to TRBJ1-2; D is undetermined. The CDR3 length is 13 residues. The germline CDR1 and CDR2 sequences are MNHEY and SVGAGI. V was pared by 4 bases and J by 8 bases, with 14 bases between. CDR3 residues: CASSSGEGSGYTF. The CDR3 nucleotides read TGTGCCAGCAGTTCCGGCGAGGGATCGGGCTACACCTTC.

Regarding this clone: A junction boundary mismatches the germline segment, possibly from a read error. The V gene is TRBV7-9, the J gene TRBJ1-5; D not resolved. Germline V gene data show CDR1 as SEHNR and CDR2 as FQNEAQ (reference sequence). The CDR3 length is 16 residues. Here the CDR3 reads CSSSLYGEASNQPQHF. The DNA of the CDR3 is TGTTCCAGCAGCTTATATGGGGAGGCTAGCAATCAGCCCCAGCATTTT.

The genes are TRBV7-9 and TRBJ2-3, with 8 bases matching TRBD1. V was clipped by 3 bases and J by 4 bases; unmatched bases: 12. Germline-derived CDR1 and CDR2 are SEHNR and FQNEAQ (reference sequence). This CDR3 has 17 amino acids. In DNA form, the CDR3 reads TGTGCCAGCAGCTTGAGCCACAGGGGGGCCCGTGCAGATACGCAGTATTTT. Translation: CASSLSHRGARADTQYF.

The CDR3 region has the DNA TGTGCCAGCAGTGCTAGCGGGGCAGGGTTAAGGCAGTATTTT. Its protein product is CASSASGAGLRQYF. V usage is TRBV28 and J usage is TRBJ2-3; 9 positions match TRBD2. The CDR3 contains 14 residues. Germline trimming cut 5 bases from V and 11 bases from J; bases unmatched to any gene: 11. The germline gives CDR1 MDHEN, CDR2 SYDVKM. The complete variable domain, with remaining parts taken from reference TRBV28 and TRBJ2-3, reads DVKVTQSSRYLVKRTGEKVFLECVQDMDHENMFWYRQDPGLGLRLIYFSYDVKMKEKGDIPEGYSVSREKKERFSLILESASTNQTSMYLCASSASGAGLRQYFGPGTRLTVL.

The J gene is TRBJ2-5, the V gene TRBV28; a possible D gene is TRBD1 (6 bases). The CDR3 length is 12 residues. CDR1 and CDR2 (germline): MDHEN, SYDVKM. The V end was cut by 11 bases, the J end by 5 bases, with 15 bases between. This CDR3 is CASGDVRETQYF. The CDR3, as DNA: TGTGCCTCAGGGGATGTACGGGAGACCCAGTACTTC.

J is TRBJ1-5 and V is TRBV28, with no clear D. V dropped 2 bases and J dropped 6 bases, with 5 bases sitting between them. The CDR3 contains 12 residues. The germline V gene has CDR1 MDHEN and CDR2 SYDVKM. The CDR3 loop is CASSLGFQPQHF. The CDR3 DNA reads TGTGCCAGCAGTTTAGGCTTTCAGCCCCAGCATTTT.

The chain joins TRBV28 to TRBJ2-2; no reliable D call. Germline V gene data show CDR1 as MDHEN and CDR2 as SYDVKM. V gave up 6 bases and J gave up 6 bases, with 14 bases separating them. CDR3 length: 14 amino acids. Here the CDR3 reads CASRSPEPPGELFF. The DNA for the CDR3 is TGTGCCAGCAGAAGCCCCGAACCCCCCGGGGAGCTGTTTTTT.

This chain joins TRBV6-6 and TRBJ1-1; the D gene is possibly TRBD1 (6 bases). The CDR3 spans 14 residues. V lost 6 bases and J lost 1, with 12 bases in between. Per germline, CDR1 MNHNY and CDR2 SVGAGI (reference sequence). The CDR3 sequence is CASRQLQGNTEAFF. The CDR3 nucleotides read TGTGCCAGCAGACAATTACAGGGGAACACTGAAGCTTTCTTT.